The rows below give T cell receptor beta chains drawn from one sample of a study of T cell responses to AZD1222 COVID-19 vaccine. Profiled with immunoSEQ multiplex PCR; TCRdb holds only in-frame clones, not every one. This sample has 150,000 to 200,000 clones, with around 87% found just once. The input for sequencing was peripheral blood, taken on day 0 of MenACWY control vaccination. These TCRs come from an adult in good health. The conserved cysteine and the conserved F or W are not part of the CDR3 here. Fields, in order: J gene, V gene, CDR3 protein.

j_gene: TRBJ1-2; v_gene: TRBV30; CDR3aa: AWSRDSNYGYT
j_gene: TRBJ2-7; v_gene: TRBV18; CDR3aa: ASSLNRYSYEQY
j_gene: TRBJ1-2; v_gene: TRBV4-1; CDR3aa: ASSQPRTGGFSGYT
j_gene: TRBJ2-7; v_gene: TRBV7-9; CDR3aa: ASSFNAGQGSYEQY
j_gene: TRBJ2-7; v_gene: TRBV6-1; CDR3aa: ASSDFMVRLAGGYEQY
j_gene: TRBJ1-4; v_gene: TRBV27; CDR3aa: ASSFEGATNEKLF
j_gene: TRBJ2-7; v_gene: TRBV9; CDR3aa: ASSVGGTSGGGEQY
j_gene: TRBJ1-1; v_gene: TRBV5-4; CDR3aa: ASSPSTGGPPEAF
j_gene: TRBJ2-7; v_gene: TRBV5-1; CDR3aa: ASSPGLAGSEQY
j_gene: TRBJ2-7; v_gene: TRBV6-2/TRBV6-3; CDR3aa: ASSSRDTREQY
j_gene: TRBJ2-5; v_gene: TRBV5-4; CDR3aa: ASSQGPRPQETQY
j_gene: TRBJ2-4; v_gene: TRBV19; CDR3aa: ASSMGGPGAKNIQY
j_gene: TRBJ1-2; v_gene: TRBV3-1/TRBV3-2; CDR3aa: ASSHVYGYT
j_gene: TRBJ1-3; v_gene: TRBV6-1; CDR3aa: ASSGSTSAGGSGNTIY
j_gene: TRBJ1-1; v_gene: TRBV10-3; CDR3aa: AISPLAGGGNTEAF
j_gene: TRBJ1-6; v_gene: TRBV7-2; CDR3aa: ASSLAPSGRVQNSPLH
j_gene: TRBJ2-2; v_gene: TRBV5-3; CDR3aa: ARSFTIVVPGELF
j_gene: TRBJ2-7; v_gene: TRBV28; CDR3aa: ASSLTGLYEQY
j_gene: TRBJ2-2; v_gene: TRBV10-3; CDR3aa: AISDRGGPNTGELF
j_gene: TRBJ1-2; v_gene: TRBV28; CDR3aa: ASSPSPSYGYT
j_gene: TRBJ1-1; v_gene: TRBV3-1/TRBV3-2; CDR3aa: ASSQGLGTVTKNEAF
j_gene: TRBJ1-2; v_gene: TRBV19; CDR3aa: ATRQGSIGYT
j_gene: TRBJ1-1; v_gene: TRBV6-5; CDR3aa: ASTHSGVLTEAF
j_gene: TRBJ2-1; v_gene: TRBV5-8; CDR3aa: ASSLKGRVHHQF
j_gene: TRBJ1-2; v_gene: TRBV27; CDR3aa: ASSITKGSFYGYT
j_gene: TRBJ2-5; v_gene: TRBV28; CDR3aa: ASSLPARETQY
j_gene: TRBJ2-1; v_gene: TRBV5-1; CDR3aa: ASTQGLAVSPSYNEQF
j_gene: TRBJ2-7; v_gene: TRBV7-2; CDR3aa: ASSFRGGADEQY
j_gene: TRBJ2-7; v_gene: TRBV19; CDR3aa: ASSGDYEQY
j_gene: TRBJ1-4; v_gene: TRBV3-1/TRBV3-2; CDR3aa: ASSRGQVNEKLF
j_gene: TRBJ2-5; v_gene: TRBV12-3/TRBV12-4; CDR3aa: ASRSLGETQY
j_gene: TRBJ2-1; v_gene: TRBV28; CDR3aa: ASSPQGTEAYNEQF
j_gene: TRBJ2-5; v_gene: TRBV5-1; CDR3aa: ASSWGRGQETQY
j_gene: TRBJ2-4; v_gene: TRBV18; CDR3aa: ASSPDRENIQY
j_gene: TRBJ2-1; v_gene: TRBV28; CDR3aa: ATRGLINEQF
j_gene: TRBJ2-5; v_gene: TRBV6-5; CDR3aa: ASSSRLAGAGETQY
j_gene: TRBJ1-4; v_gene: TRBV30; CDR3aa: AWSGGGGEKLF
j_gene: TRBJ1-5; v_gene: TRBV28; CDR3aa: ASSPTGTAYGPQH
j_gene: TRBJ1-5; v_gene: TRBV4-3; CDR3aa: ASSEAPDQPQH
j_gene: TRBJ2-1; v_gene: TRBV5-1; CDR3aa: ASSIGLATYNEQF
j_gene: TRBJ1-1; v_gene: TRBV18; CDR3aa: ASSSLQGAAEAF
j_gene: TRBJ1-2; v_gene: TRBV27; CDR3aa: ASSLPGNGYT
j_gene: TRBJ1-5; v_gene: TRBV6-1; CDR3aa: ASSEVGGQGNQPQH
j_gene: TRBJ2-7; v_gene: TRBV10-3; CDR3aa: AISGGAGSYEQY
j_gene: TRBJ2-7; v_gene: TRBV28; CDR3aa: ASSRFMPGRDEQY